The next 17 T cell receptor beta chains were all read from a single sample in a study of T cells in Graves' hyperthyroidism and ophthalmopathy (dated by TCRdb to about 2019). Libraries were prepared through multiplex PCR. Reads for this sample came from an Illumina HiSeq 2000. TCR beta CDR3 regions were amplified from RNA transcripts. The TCR CDR3 was subjected to a first round of RT-PCR using the HTBI primer set and the Qiagen OneStep RT-PCR kit. TCRdb itself trimmed the public reads at Q25 with fastp, ran MiXCR and retained productive beta chains. Every entry covers one CDR3 protein and lists the most common genes and DNA from its rows. The sample has approximately 620,000 distinct CDR3 sequences on record, roughly a sixth of them singletons. The ten largest clones capture 3% to 4% of the sample. Sequenced material: blood. Source of these receptors: a woman aged 40-49 years with Graves' ophthalmopathy.

Ten or more counts support this clonotype. V and J are TRBV20-1 and TRBJ2-7, with TRBD2 identical over 8 bases. V shed 3 bases, J shed 3 bases, and the junction held 7 bases outside the gene matches. The germline V gene encodes CDR1 DFQATT and CDR2 SNEGSKA (reference sequence). This CDR3 is built from 14 residues. This CDR3 reads CSASLAGFDYEQYF. The CDR3 coding sequence is TGCAGTGCTAGTCTAGCGGGCTTCGACTACGAGCAGTACTTC.

The rearrangement joins TRBV20-1 to TRBJ1-1; TRBD1 matches at 9 bases. With V trimmed by 6 bases and J by 1 base, 15 bases remained unmatched. The germline CDR1 and CDR2 sequences are DFQATT and SNEGSKA (reference sequence). The CDR3 runs 17 residues. CDR3 protein: CSARVGGTGRGNTEAFF. The DNA for the CDR3 is TGCAGTGCCCGGGTCGGCGGGACAGGGCGAGGGAACACTGAAGCTTTCTTT.

This clonotype came up a few times. V usage is TRBV20-1 and J usage is TRBJ2-7; D is unclear. The V end was cut by 0 bases, the J end by 7 bases, with 16 bases between. The CDR3 is 14 amino acids. The germline V gene has CDR1 DFQATT and CDR2 SNEGSKA (reference sequence). The CDR3 loop is CSARDGQEFFEQYF. The CDR3 coding sequence is TGCAGTGCTAGAGATGGGCAGGAGTTTTTTGAGCAGTACTTC.

This clonotype appeared many times. The chain is built from TRBV2 and TRBJ1-3; 10 positions match TRBD1. Trimming cost V 6 bases and J 1 base; bases outside gene matches: 15. Germline CDR1 and CDR2: SNHLY and FYNNEI. The CDR3 is made up of 19 amino acids. The CDR3 DNA follows: TGTGCCAGCAGCGAAAGACAGGGGGCCTTCTACGTTTCTGGAAACACCATATATTTT. Translation gives CASSERQGAFYVSGNTIYF.

The rearrangement uses TRBV6-1 and TRBJ2-7; either TRBD1 or TRBD2 may supply D (6 bases each). V lost 6 bases, J lost 7 bases, and 25 bases lay in between. The CDR3 runs to 16 residues. Germline V lookup: CDR1 MNHNS, CDR2 SASEGT. In DNA, the CDR3 is TGTGCCAGCAGGACGCGTTTGGGGGGCTGGGGCAGGGAGCAGTACTTC. Its translation: CASRTRLGGWGREQYF.

The J gene is TRBJ1-1, the V gene TRBV6-1; D is ambiguous. V was pared by 5 bases and J by 3 bases, with 13 bases between. Germline loops: CDR1 MNHNS, CDR2 SASEGT. The CDR3 is made up of 14 amino acids. In nucleotides, the CDR3 is TGTGCCAGCAGTACCGTCCAGGAGCACACTGAAGCTTTCTTT. It yields the protein CASSTVQEHTEAFF.

This clonotype was counted ten times or more. The chain is built from TRBV2 and TRBJ2-2; 10 nucleotides agree with TRBD2. The length of the CDR3 is 15 residues. The V and J ends lost 4 bases and 3 bases, in that order; junction bases with no gene match: 2. Germline CDR1 and CDR2: SNHLY and FYNNEI. The chain's CDR3 is CASSGTSGYTGELFF. The CDR3 DNA follows: TGTGCCAGCAGTGGGACTAGCGGCTACACCGGGGAGCTGTTTTTT.

This clonotype was seen many times. The CDR3 here is CSAGTGQGWGTEAFF. CDR3 in DNA: TGCAGTGCTGGGACGGGACAGGGTTGGGGCACTGAAGCTTTCTTT. V usage is TRBV20-1 and J usage is TRBJ1-1; 9 bases are shared with TRBD1. V lost 5 bases and J lost 4; bases outside the gene matches: 11. CDR3 length: 15 amino acids. Germline CDR1 reads DFQATT; CDR2 reads SNEGSKA (reference sequence).

The table lists this clonotype with many counts. V is TRBV20-1 and J is TRBJ2-1, with 10 positions matching TRBD2. Looked up from germline, CDR1 is DFQATT and CDR2 is SNEGSKA (reference sequence). There are 16 residues in the CDR3. V dropped 5 bases and J dropped 3; count of bases not matched to a gene: 10. The CDR3 spells CSAPSWTSGDYNEQFF. The CDR3 bases are TGCAGTGCTCCGAGCTGGACTAGCGGAGACTACAATGAGCAGTTCTTC.

There are many counts of this clonotype. This sequence joins TRBV5-1 and TRBJ2-7; 7 bases agree with TRBD2. Germline CDR1 reads SGHRS; CDR2 reads YFSETQ. V shed 0 bases, J shed 4 bases, and the junction held 10 bases outside the gene matches. The CDR3 loop spans 16 amino acids. CDR3: CASSLGWRGSEYEQYF. For the CDR3, the DNA is TGCGCCAGCAGCTTGGGGTGGCGCGGGAGTGAGTACGAGCAGTACTTC.

This clonotype was detected ten times or more. The chain couples TRBV5-1 to TRBJ2-3; 7 nucleotides line up with TRBD1. The germline CDR1 and CDR2 sequences are SGHRS and YFSETQ. CDR3 length: 14 residues. Trimming took 6 bases from V and 6 from J; bases not matched to a gene: 10. The DNA for the CDR3 is TGCGCCAGCATTGGGACAGTGGCCCCGGATACGCAGTATTTT. This translates into CASIGTVAPDTQYF. Filled out from reference TRBV5-1 and TRBJ2-3, the complete variable domain reads KAGVTQTPRYLIKTRGQQVTLSCSPISGHRSVSWYQQTPGQGLQFLFEYFSETQRNKGNFPGRFSGRQFSNSRSEMNVSTLELGDSALYLCASIGTVAPDTQYFGPGTRLTVL.

This clonotype occurred once. The chain carries TRBV11-2 and TRBJ1-2, with 8 bases lining up with TRBD1. The length of the CDR3 is 15 residues. V gave up 2 bases and J gave up 7 bases; unmatched junction bases: 9. Germline assignment: CDR1 SGHAT and CDR2 FQNNGV. CDR3 nucleotide sequence: TGTGCCAGCAGCTTATCCCGGGACAGGCTTGGTGGCTACACCTTC. It encodes CASSLSRDRLGGYTF.

This clonotype was recorded many times. The V and J genes are TRBV12-3 or TRBV12-4 and TRBJ2-1; D tentatively fits TRBD1 or TRBD2 (5 bases each). V dropped 5 bases and J dropped 9 bases, with 14 bases sitting between them. The CDR3 totals 13 residues. CDR3 sequence reads: CASSRWGSGEQFF. CDR3 in DNA: TGTGCCAGCAGTCGGTGGGGGTCCGGTGAGCAGTTCTTC.

This clonotype was seen a few times. V usage is TRBV7-9 and J usage is TRBJ2-5, with D tentatively TRBD1 (6 bases). The CDR3 runs to 14 residues. Germline CDR1 SEHNR, CDR2 FQNEAQ (reference sequence). V lost 3 bases and J lost 5, with 13 bases in between. Here the CDR3 reads CASSLIQGLETQYF. CDR3 DNA sequence: TGTGCCAGCAGCTTGATACAGGGTCTTGAGACCCAGTACTTC.

The V gene is TRBV20-1, the J gene TRBJ2-2; 8 nucleotides align to TRBD2. CDR3 length: 15 amino acids. Germline V gene sequence: CDR1 DFQATT, CDR2 SNEGSKA (reference sequence). The junction had 6 bases not matched to a gene; V was cut back by 2 bases and J by 4 bases. DNA of the CDR3: TGCAGTGCTAGACGGGGGGGAGTGAGCACCGGGGAGCTGTTTTTT. It specifies CSARRGGVSTGELFF.

This clonotype was counted ten times or more. CDR3 sequence reads: CASSPLMGGGPLGEQFF. The DNA of the CDR3 is TGTGCCAGCAGCCCCCTGATGGGCGGGGGGCCCCTCGGTGAGCAGTTCTTC. The chain uses TRBV5-6 and TRBJ2-1; 8 nucleotides line up with TRBD2. J lost 9 bases, V lost 4 bases, and 18 bases had no gene match. The V gene's germline CDR1 is SGHDT and CDR2 YYEEEE. The CDR3 spans 17 residues.

The chain combines TRBV3-1 with TRBJ1-5; D is unclear. The CDR3 runs to 12 residues. V was pared by 5 bases and J by 9 bases, with 11 bases between. Germline CDR1 reads LGHDT; CDR2 reads YNNKEL (reference sequence). The DNA of the CDR3 is TGTGCCAGCAGCAGAGGCCCGGGGCCCCAGCATTTT. Residues: CASSRGPGPQHF.